Below are 14 T cell receptor beta chains sequenced from a single sample in a study of T cells after yellow fever vaccination. TCRdb processed the 5' RACE reads anew with MiXCR; each CDR3 protein has one entry. The data contain just under 600,000 distinct CDR3 sequences, around an eighth of them singletons. The material was PBMCs, obtained on the day of the yellow fever booster vaccination. These receptors originate from a man aged 25 to 40 who received the YFV17D yellow fever vaccine.

This chain uses TRBV5-1 with TRBJ2-3; perhaps TRBD2 as D (6 bases). The CDR3 contains 14 residues. V was cut by 0 bases and J by 6 bases, with 11 bases left in between. Germline V gene sequence: CDR1 SGHRS, CDR2 YFSETQ. The CDR3 DNA reads TGCGCCAGCAGCTTGGCGGAGGGTTACGATACGCAGTATTTT. It encodes CASSLAEGYDTQYF. Complete variable domain (other parts from reference TRBV5-1 and TRBJ2-3): KAGVTQTPRYLIKTRGQQVTLSCSPISGHRSVSWYQQTPGQGLQFLFEYFSETQRNKGNFPGRFSGRQFSNSRSEMNVSTLELGDSALYLCASSLAEGYDTQYFGPGTRLTVL.

The chain has TRBV27 and TRBJ1-6; D uncertain. Trimming shortened V by 7 bases and J by 9 bases, and 13 bases separated the two germline ends. The V gene's germline CDR1 is MNHEY and CDR2 SMNVEV (reference sequence). The CDR3 runs 13 residues. The CDR3 DNA is TGTGCCAGCAACCCCTTCCCCGTTTCACCCCTCCACTTT. Translated: CASNPFPVSPLHF.

J is TRBJ2-7 and V is TRBV27, with D possibly being TRBD1 (5 bases). V was shortened by 3 bases and J by 3 bases, with 15 bases between the two germline ends. Germline CDR1 reads MNHEY; CDR2 reads SMNVEV (reference sequence). This CDR3 region has 15 residues. The CDR3 loop is CASSFSDLGVYEQYF. DNA of the CDR3: TGTGCCAGCAGTTTTTCCGACTTAGGGGTCTACGAGCAGTACTTC.

Many counts were recorded for this clonotype. The chain carries TRBV5-1 and TRBJ2-3; unclear D gene. The V and J ends lost 1 base and 5 bases respectively, with 11 bases between them. Germline assignment: CDR1 SGHRS and CDR2 YFSETQ. This CDR3 has 14 amino acids. CDR3: CASSLSPGVDTQYF. The CDR3 DNA is TGCGCCAGCAGCTTGAGCCCCGGTGTAGATACGCAGTATTTT. Looking up the rest from reference TRBV5-1 and TRBJ2-3 gives the full variable domain: KAGVTQTPRYLIKTRGQQVTLSCSPISGHRSVSWYQQTPGQGLQFLFEYFSETQRNKGNFPGRFSGRQFSNSRSEMNVSTLELGDSALYLCASSLSPGVDTQYFGPGTRLTVL.

The DNA for the CDR3 is TGTGCCAGCGTCAGAGTCCTCGGTGGCTACACCTTC. Translating gives CASVRVLGGYTF. The genes are TRBV2 and TRBJ1-2; D is ambiguous. This CDR3 is built from 12 residues. The ends were cut back, 8 bases at V and 7 bases at J, with 14 bases in the middle. In germline, CDR1 is SNHLY, CDR2 FYNNEI.

This clonotype has only a few counts. The chain couples TRBV25-1 to TRBJ2-2; TRBD1 might be the D (6 bases). V lost 5 bases, J lost 6 bases, and 16 bases lay in between. The CDR3 is 15 amino acids. Germline V lookup: CDR1 MGHDK, CDR2 SYGVNS. CDR3 in DNA: TGTGCCAGCAGTCCACCGACAGGTTTAGCCGGGGAGCTGTTTTTT. Translated, it gives CASSPPTGLAGELFF.

The chain has TRBV11-2 and TRBJ2-1, with D unresolved. CDR3 length equals 12 residues. The V end lost 1 base, the J end lost 12 bases, and 10 bases lay between the germline ends. Germline lookup yields CDR1 SGHAT and CDR2 FQNNGV. CDR3 DNA sequence: TGTGCCAGCAGCTTAGTGTCCCTGGGGCAGTTCTTC. It codes for CASSLVSLGQFF.

V gene TRBV29-1 combines with J gene TRBJ1-5, with D unclear. V was pared by 4 bases and J by 2 bases, with 15 bases between. Per the germline V gene, CDR1 is SQVTM and CDR2 is ANQGSEA. The CDR3 runs 15 residues. The CDR3 region has the DNA TGCAGCGTTGCTGAGGAGGGTTATGGCAATCAGCCCCAGCATTTT. Its translation is CSVAEEGYGNQPQHF.

The chain uses TRBV30 and TRBJ2-5; no definite D call. Per the germline V gene, CDR1 is GTSNPN and CDR2 is SVGIG (reference sequence). V dropped 8 bases and J dropped 3 bases, with 16 bases sitting between them. The CDR3 extends over 13 amino acids. The CDR3 spells CAHPGPTKETQYF. Here the CDR3 DNA reads TGTGCCCACCCCGGCCCTACTAAAGAGACCCAGTACTTC.

This clonotype has just a few counts. The J gene is TRBJ1-4, the V gene TRBV4-3; D possibly corresponds to TRBD1 (6 bases). Germline lookup yields CDR1 LGHNA and CDR2 YSLEER. The length of the CDR3 is 15 residues. V was clipped by 0 bases and J by 8 bases, with 13 bases between them. CDR3 sequence reads: CASSQDMGGPEKLFF. CDR3 in DNA: TGCGCCAGCAGCCAAGATATGGGGGGGCCCGAAAAACTGTTTTTT.

In its sample, this clonotype was seen a few times. The chain has TRBV9 and TRBJ2-7; weak D call: TRBD1 (7 bases). The CDR3 extends over 15 amino acids. Trimming left V 0 bases short and J 3 bases short, with 13 bases between. Per the germline V gene, CDR1 is SGDLS and CDR2 is YYNGEE. The CDR3 region has the DNA TGTGCCAGCAGCGTAGCAGGGGGGAACGGCTACGAGCAGTACTTC. Translation gives CASSVAGGNGYEQYF.

This chain links TRBV4-2 with TRBJ2-1; 8 bases fit TRBD2. Germline trimming cut 4 bases from V and 0 bases from J; bases unmatched to any gene: 5. Germline V lookup: CDR1 LGHNA, CDR2 YNFKEQ. CDR3 size: 16 residues. Written as DNA, the CDR3 is TGTGCCAGCAGCCCCCGGACTAGCCCCTCCTACAATGAGCAGTTCTTC. It translates to CASSPRTSPSYNEQFF.

The genes are TRBV6-2 or TRBV6-3 and TRBJ1-2; D unclear. The CDR3 loop spans 13 amino acids. Germline V gives CDR1 MNHEY, CDR2 SVGEGT. Between the trimmed V and J ends, which lost 4 bases and 7 bases, there was a span of 13 bases. CDR3 nucleotide sequence: TGTGCCAGCAGTTTAGAATTTGCGAGTGGCTACACCTTC. Its protein is CASSLEFASGYTF.

J is TRBJ2-5 and V is TRBV9; the D gene is possibly TRBD2 (5 bases). The CDR3 runs 15 residues. In germline, CDR1 is SGDLS, CDR2 YYNGEE. The V end lost 1 base, the J end lost 0 bases, and 10 bases lay between the germline ends. As DNA, the CDR3 is TGTGCCAGCAGCGTATCTCCGGGGAACCAAGAGACCCAGTACTTC. It translates to CASSVSPGNQETQYF.